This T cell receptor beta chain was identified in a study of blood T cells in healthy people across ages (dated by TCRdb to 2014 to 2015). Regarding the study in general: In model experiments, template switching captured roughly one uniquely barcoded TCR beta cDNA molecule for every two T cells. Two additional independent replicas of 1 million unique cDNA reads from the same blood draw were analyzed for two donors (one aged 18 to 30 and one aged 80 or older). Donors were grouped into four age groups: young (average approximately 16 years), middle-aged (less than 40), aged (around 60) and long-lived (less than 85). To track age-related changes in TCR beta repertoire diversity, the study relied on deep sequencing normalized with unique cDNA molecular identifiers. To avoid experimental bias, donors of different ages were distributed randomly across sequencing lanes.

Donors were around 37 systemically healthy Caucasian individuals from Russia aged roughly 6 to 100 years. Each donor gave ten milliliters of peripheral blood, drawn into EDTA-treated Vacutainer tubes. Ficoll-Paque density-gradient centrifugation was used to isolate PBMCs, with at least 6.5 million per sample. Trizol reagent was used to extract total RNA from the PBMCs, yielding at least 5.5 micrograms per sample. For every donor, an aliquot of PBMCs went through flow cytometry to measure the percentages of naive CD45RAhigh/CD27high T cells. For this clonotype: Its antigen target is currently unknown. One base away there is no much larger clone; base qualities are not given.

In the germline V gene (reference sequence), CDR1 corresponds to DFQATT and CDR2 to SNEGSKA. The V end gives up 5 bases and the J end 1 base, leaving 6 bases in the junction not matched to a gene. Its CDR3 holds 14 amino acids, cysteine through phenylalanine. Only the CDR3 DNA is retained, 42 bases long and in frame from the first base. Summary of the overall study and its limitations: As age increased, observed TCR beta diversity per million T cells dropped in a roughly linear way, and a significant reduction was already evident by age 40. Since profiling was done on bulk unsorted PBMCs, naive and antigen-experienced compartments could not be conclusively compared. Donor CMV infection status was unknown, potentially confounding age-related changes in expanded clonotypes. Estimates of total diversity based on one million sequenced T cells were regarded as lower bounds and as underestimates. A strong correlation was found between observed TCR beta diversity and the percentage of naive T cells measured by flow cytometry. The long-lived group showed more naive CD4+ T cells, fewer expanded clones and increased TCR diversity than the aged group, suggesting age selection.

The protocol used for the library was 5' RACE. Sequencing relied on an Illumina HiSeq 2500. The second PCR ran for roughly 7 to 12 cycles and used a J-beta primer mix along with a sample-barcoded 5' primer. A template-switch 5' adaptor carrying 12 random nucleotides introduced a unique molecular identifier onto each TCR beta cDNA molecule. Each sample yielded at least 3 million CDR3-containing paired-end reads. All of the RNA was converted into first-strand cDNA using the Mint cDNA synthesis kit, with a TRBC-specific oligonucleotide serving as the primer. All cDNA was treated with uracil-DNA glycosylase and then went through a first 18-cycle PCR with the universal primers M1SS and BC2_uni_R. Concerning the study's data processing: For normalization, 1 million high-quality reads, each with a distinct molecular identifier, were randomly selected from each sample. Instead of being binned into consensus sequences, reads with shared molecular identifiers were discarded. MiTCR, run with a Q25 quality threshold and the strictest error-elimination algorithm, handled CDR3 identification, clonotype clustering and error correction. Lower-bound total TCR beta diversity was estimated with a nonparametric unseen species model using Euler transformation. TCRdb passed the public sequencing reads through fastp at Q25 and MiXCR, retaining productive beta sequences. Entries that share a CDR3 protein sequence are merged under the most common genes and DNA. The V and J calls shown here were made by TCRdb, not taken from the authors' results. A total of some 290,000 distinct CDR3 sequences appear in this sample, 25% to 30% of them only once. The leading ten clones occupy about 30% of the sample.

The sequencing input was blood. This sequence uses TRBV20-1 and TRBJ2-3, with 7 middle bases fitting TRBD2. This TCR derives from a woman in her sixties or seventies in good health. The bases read TGCAGTGCTCCGACTAGCAGGGGCACAGATACGCAGTATTTT. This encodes CSAPTSRGTDTQYF.